The 24 T cell receptor beta chains below were found in one sample sequenced in a study of technical replicates of blood from a handful of donors. Clones were read by immunoSEQ multiplex PCR, and TCRdb kept only the in-frame ones, dropping some. The sample consists of 53,000 or so clones, about 93% of them appearing once. The sequenced material came from PBMCs. These receptor sequences come from a human donor in good health. Some clones in this sample may be carry-over from other donors' samples.

This chain uses TRBV28 with TRBJ1-2, with a weak D call TRBD1 (5 bases). Germline V CDR1 and CDR2: MDHEN, SYDVKM. Trimming removed 8 bases from V and 9 bases from J, with 19 bases in between. The CDR3 is 13 amino acids. CDR3 nucleotides: TGTGCCAGCGGGGGTTCGGGGGAATTCTGCTACACCTTC. It specifies CASGGSGEFCYTF.

The rearrangement uses TRBV9 and TRBJ1-6; TRBD1 agrees at 7 bases. CDR3 size: 15 residues. V gave up 5 bases and J gave up 7 bases; unmatched junction bases: 9. Germline V lookup: CDR1 SGDLS, CDR2 YYNGEE. CDR3 coding DNA: TGTGCCAGCAGAAAGACCGGGACAGAGAATTCACCCCTCCACTTT. Protein: CASRKTGTENSPLHF.

This clone was seen once. The chain uses TRBV5-4 and TRBJ1-2; 8 positions match TRBD1. J lost 4 bases, V lost 2 bases, and 7 bases had no gene match. The CDR3 covers 15 residues. The germline V gene encodes CDR1 SGHNT and CDR2 YYREEE (reference sequence). CDR3 loop: CASSFVTGAIYGYTF. The CDR3 region has the DNA TGTGCCAGCAGCTTCGTGACAGGGGCTATCTATGGCTACACCTTC.

This chain links TRBV14 with TRBJ2-1; possibly TRBD1 for D (6 bases). The V end was cut by 1 base, the J end by 11 bases, with 9 bases between. CDR3 length equals 12 residues. In germline, CDR1 is SGHDN, CDR2 FVKESK. The CDR3 spells CASSQGGRKQFF. The CDR3 nucleotides are TGTGCCAGCAGCCAAGGGGGGCGTAAGCAGTTCTTC.

The gene calls are TRBV5-6 and TRBJ1-6; maybe TRBD1 (5 bases). Germline CDR1 and CDR2: SGHDT and YYEEEE. The length of the CDR3 is 17 residues. The V gene lost 0 bases and the J gene lost 3 bases, with 13 bases spanning the gap. This CDR3 reads CASSLESGSGYNSPLHF. CDR3 sequence (DNA): TGTGCCAGCAGCTTGGAGTCAGGGTCGGGCTATAATTCACCCCTCCACTTT.

In its sample, this clone was seen once. The chain links TRBV5-1 to TRBJ2-2; 7 bases are a match to TRBD2. The ends lost 5 bases at V and 3 bases at J; junction bases unmatched: 7. The germline V gene has CDR1 SGHRS and CDR2 YFSETQ. CDR3 length: 15 amino acids. The CDR3 coding sequence is TGCGCCAGCAGTTCTCGACTAGCTGACACCGGGGAGCTGTTTTTT. This sequence encodes CASSSRLADTGELFF.

V usage is TRBV19 and J usage is TRBJ1-2; tentatively, D is TRBD1 (6 bases). The V gene lost 5 bases and the J gene lost 5 bases, with 9 bases spanning the gap. Germline V gene data show CDR1 as LNHDA and CDR2 as SQIVND (reference sequence). The CDR3 covers 12 residues. CDR3 DNA sequence: TGTGCCAGTAGTCTACAGGGTTATGGCTACACCTTC. It yields the protein CASSLQGYGYTF.

The J gene is TRBJ1-2, the V gene TRBV25-1; 7 bases are a match to TRBD1. The CDR3 consists of 15 residues. The J segment lost 8 bases and the V segment lost 3 bases, leaving 12 bases of the junction unmatched. The germline V gene encodes CDR1 MGHDK and CDR2 SYGVNS. CDR3 sequence: CASSERQGRGYGYTF. CDR3 sequence (DNA): TGTGCCAGCAGTGAGCGACAGGGTAGGGGGTACGGCTACACCTTC.

The rearrangement links TRBV7-9 to TRBJ2-1, with D possibly TRBD2 on 6 matching bases. This CDR3 has 15 amino acids. V was trimmed by 1 base and J by 2 bases, leaving 9 bases between them. Germline values: CDR1 SEHNR, CDR2 FQNEAQ (reference sequence). The CDR3, as DNA: TGTGCCAGCAGCTTAGGACTAGTTGCCTACAATGAGCAGTTCTTC. Translated: CASSLGLVAYNEQFF.

This sequence joins TRBV10-3 and TRBJ2-7; 9 bases agree with TRBD2. The V and J ends lost 0 bases and 0 bases, in that order; junction bases with no gene match: 3. CDR1 and CDR2 (germline): ENHRY, SYGVKD. The CDR3 consists of 16 residues. CDR3 residues: CAISESSGGFSYEQYF. Here the CDR3 DNA reads TGTGCCATCAGTGAGTCTAGCGGGGGTTTCTCCTACGAGCAGTACTTC.

V gene TRBV4-3 combines with J gene TRBJ2-6; tentatively, D is TRBD1 (5 bases). The CDR3 consists of 19 residues. Looked up from germline, CDR1 is LGHNA and CDR2 is YSLEER. Trimming pared 0 bases from V and 5 bases from J, leaving 20 bases between. The CDR3 DNA is TGCGCCAGCAGCCAAGATCCGAACTATGACAGCAGGCGGGCCAACGTCCTGACTTTC. Its translation is CASSQDPNYDSRRANVLTF.

The table lists this clone with a count of one. The chain has TRBV7-9 and TRBJ2-3; 7 nucleotides align to TRBD1. Germline V gene lookup returns CDR1 SEHNR and CDR2 FQNEAQ (reference sequence). The J segment lost 0 bases and the V segment lost 3 bases, leaving 3 bases of the junction unmatched. The CDR3 is 15 residues long. The CDR3 region has the DNA TGTGCCAGCAGCTTTTACAGGGGAAGCACAGATACGCAGTATTTT. As protein: CASSFYRGSTDTQYF.

Within the sample, this clone is medium-sized. V gene TRBV10-3 combines with J gene TRBJ2-7; D may be TRBD1 (6 bases). Germline V gives CDR1 ENHRY, CDR2 SYGVKD. The CDR3 contains 15 residues. Deletions cut 10 bases from V and 2 bases from J, with 21 bases between. The CDR3 region is CATGVPGVKAYEQYF. CDR3 bases: TGTGCCACCGGGGTCCCAGGGGTTAAAGCCTACGAGCAGTACTTC.

The rearrangement uses TRBV6-1 and TRBJ1-5; 8 bases are shared with TRBD1. Germline V lookup: CDR1 MNHNS, CDR2 SASEGT. The junction had 8 bases not matched to a gene; V was cut back by 1 base and J by 0 bases. The CDR3 consists of 18 residues. CDR3 region: CASSEDPGGAYSNQPQHF. The CDR3 DNA reads as TGTGCCAGCAGTGAAGATCCAGGGGGCGCCTATAGCAATCAGCCCCAGCATTTT.

V gene TRBV18 combines with J gene TRBJ2-7; 7 positions agree with TRBD1. The germline CDR1 and CDR2 sequences are KGHSH and LQKENI. Losses at the gene ends were 6 bases for V and 4 bases for J; bases not matched to a gene: 9. This CDR3 region has 14 residues. The CDR3 DNA follows: TGTGCCAGCTCTCGGCCGGGACAGCCTTACGAGCAGTACTTC. Translating it yields CASSRPGQPYEQYF.

This clone was recorded once. The V gene is TRBV5-1, the J gene TRBJ2-5; weak D call: TRBD1 (6 bases). CDR3 size: 15 residues. V was shortened by 3 bases and J by 3 bases, with 15 bases between the two germline ends. Germline CDR1 is SGHRS and CDR2 is YFSETQ. This CDR3 reads CASSWLTGLEETQYF. The CDR3 bases are TGCGCCAGCAGCTGGCTAACAGGGCTGGAAGAGACCCAGTACTTC.

The chain combines TRBV6-6 with TRBJ1-4; 8 bases fit TRBD1. CDR3 size: 13 residues. CDR1 is MNHNY, CDR2 SVGAGI, per germline (reference sequence). The J segment lost 8 bases and the V segment lost 5 bases, leaving 4 bases of the junction unmatched. The CDR3 here is CASSDRGGEKLFF. DNA for the CDR3: TGTGCCAGCAGTGACAGGGGAGGAGAAAAACTGTTTTTT.

The chain combines TRBV7-2 with TRBJ2-7; TRBD2 is a possible D gene (5 bases). CDR1 is SGHTA and CDR2 is FQGNSA in the germline V gene. V lost 0 bases and J lost 7, with 7 bases in between. The CDR3 length is 12 residues. The CDR3 DNA reads TGTGCCAGCAGCTTAGCGGGAGTAGAGCAGTACTTC. The encoded protein is CASSLAGVEQYF.

The rearrangement joins TRBV19 to TRBJ1-1, with 11 positions matching TRBD1. Germline trimming cut 3 bases from V and 4 bases from J; bases unmatched to any gene: 4. The CDR3 consists of 15 residues. Germline V gene sequence: CDR1 LNHDA, CDR2 SQIVND (reference sequence). Here the CDR3 reads CASSIPGTGGTEAFF. CDR3 DNA: TGTGCCAGTAGTATCCCCGGGACAGGGGGCACTGAAGCTTTCTTT.

The genes are TRBV6-4 and TRBJ1-4; a possible D gene is TRBD1 (5 bases). Germline values: CDR1 MRHNA, CDR2 SNTAGT. This CDR3 is built from 12 residues. The V gene lost 2 bases and the J gene lost 10 bases, with 8 bases spanning the gap. CDR3 sequence reads: CASSDDRGKLFF. The CDR3 region has the DNA TGTGCCAGCAGTGACGACAGAGGAAAACTGTTTTTT.

V usage is TRBV5-5 and J usage is TRBJ2-1, with a tentative D call TRBD2 (5 bases). Germline CDR1 SGHKS, CDR2 YYEKEE (reference sequence). V lost 5 bases, J lost 4 bases, and 16 bases lay in between. CDR3 length: 15 amino acids. The CDR3 loop is CASRPYEGQYNEQFF. DNA of the CDR3: TGTGCCAGCAGACCCTACGAGGGCCAGTACAATGAGCAGTTCTTC.

The chain recombines TRBV5-1 with TRBJ2-1, with 9 bases fitting TRBD2. Trimming took 2 bases from V and 4 from J; bases not matched to a gene: 4. In germline, CDR1 is SGHRS, CDR2 YFSETQ. The CDR3 consists of 15 residues. Here the CDR3 reads CASSFLAGAYNEQFF. The CDR3 DNA sequence: TGCGCCAGCAGCTTTTTAGCGGGGGCTTACAATGAGCAGTTCTTC.

The chain recombines TRBV7-6 with TRBJ1-3; D unresolved. CDR3 size: 15 residues. The germline V and J ends were trimmed by 1 base and 4 bases, with 11 bases remaining between them. The germline V gene has CDR1 SGHVS and CDR2 FNYEAQ. Written as DNA, the CDR3 is TGTGCCAGCAGCTTAGACCATACACAGGGAAACACCATATATTTT. It translates to CASSLDHTQGNTIYF.

The chain couples TRBV14 to TRBJ2-1; perhaps TRBD2 as D (5 bases). V lost 5 bases and J 9 bases, leaving 20 bases between the germline ends. The germline V gene encodes CDR1 SGHDN and CDR2 FVKESK. The CDR3 consists of 15 residues. This CDR3 reads CASSITPPGWGEQFF. The CDR3 region has the DNA TGTGCCAGCAGCATAACACCTCCGGGGTGGGGTGAGCAGTTCTTC.